This section outlines one T cell receptor beta chain sequence together with its context. Its antigen remains unidentified. These data originate in a study of T cells in localized non-small cell lung cancer. Sequenced by immunoSEQ multiplex PCR; TCRdb stores in-frame clones only, minus some. The top ten clones hold approximately 3% of a sample with tens of thousands of clones, roughly 81% of them seen once. Study-level findings and limits: Longer overall survival accompanied higher blood T cell density. For the top 100 tumor clones, a median roughly 53 also appeared in adjacent lung. Sequencing was limited to one tumor region, leaving the possibility of heterogeneity open. Adjacent uninvolved lung tissue had the highest T cell clonality, exceeding tumor.

Looked up from germline, CDR1 is KGHSH and CDR2 is LQKENI. V lost 0 bases, J lost 5 bases, and 10 bases lay in between. CDR3 length: 15 residues. The rearrangement uses TRBV18 and TRBJ2-2; D is possibly TRBD1 (6 bases). This sequence originates from a man between 40 and 70 years old with stage I lung adenocarcinoma. Sequencing used peripheral blood, obtained before any cancer treatment. The CDR3 reads CASSPPGARTGELFF. In DNA, the CDR3 is TGTGCCAGCTCACCACCGGGGGCGCGGACCGGGGAGCTGTTTTTT. The full variable domain, in which reference TRBV18 and TRBJ2-2 provide the parts outside the CDR3, is NAGVMQNPRHLVRRRGQEARLRCSPMKGHSHVYWYRQLPEEGLKFMVYLQKENIIDESGMPKERFSAEFPKEGPSILRIQQVVRGDSAAYFCASSPPGARTGELFFGEGSRLTVL.